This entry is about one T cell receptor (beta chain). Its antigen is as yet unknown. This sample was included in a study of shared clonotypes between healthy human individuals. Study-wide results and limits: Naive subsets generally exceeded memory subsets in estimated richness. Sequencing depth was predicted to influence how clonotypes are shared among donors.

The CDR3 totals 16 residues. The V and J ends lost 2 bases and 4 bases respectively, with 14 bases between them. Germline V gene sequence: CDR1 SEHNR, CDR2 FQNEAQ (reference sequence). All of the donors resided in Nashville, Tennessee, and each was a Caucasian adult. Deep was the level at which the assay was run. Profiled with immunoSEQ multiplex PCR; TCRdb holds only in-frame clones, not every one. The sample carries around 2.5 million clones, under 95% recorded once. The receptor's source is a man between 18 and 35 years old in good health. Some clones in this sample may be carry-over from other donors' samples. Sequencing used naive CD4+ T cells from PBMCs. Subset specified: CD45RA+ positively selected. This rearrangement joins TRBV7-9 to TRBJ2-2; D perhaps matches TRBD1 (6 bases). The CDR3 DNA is TGTGCCAGCAGCTTAATCTCCAGGGGCAGCACCGGGGAGCTGTTTTTT. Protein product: CASSLISRGSTGELFF.